A single sample is the source of the 8 T cell receptor beta chains below, sequenced in a study of early T cells in non-severe SARS-CoV-2 infection. TCRdb re-called the 5' RACE reads through MiXCR, storing one row per CDR3 protein. The table has more than 50,000 distinct CDR3 sequences, 5.6% seen once. What was sequenced was whole blood. Receptors were obtained from an adult who was a healthcare worker with PCR-confirmed SARS-CoV-2 infection or an uninfected control (not recorded which).

This clonotype was seen ten or more times. The chain uses TRBV20-1 and TRBJ2-1; 9 nucleotides line up with TRBD2. Germline V gives CDR1 DFQATT, CDR2 SNEGSKA (reference sequence). V dropped 4 bases and J dropped 5; count of bases not matched to a gene: 15. The CDR3 consists of 17 residues. This chain's CDR3 is CSATTSGPSGVNNEQFF. DNA for the CDR3: TGCAGTGCTACGACATCAGGGCCTAGCGGGGTCAACAATGAGCAGTTCTTC.

The chain recombines TRBV9 with TRBJ2-7, with TRBD2 matching 10 bases. The germline V gene has CDR1 SGDLS and CDR2 YYNGEE. The CDR3 has 15 residues. The trim removed 0 bases at V and 3 bases at J, leaving 3 bases unmatched. This CDR3 is CASSVEASGSYEQYF. For the CDR3, the DNA is TGTGCCAGCAGCGTAGAGGCTAGCGGGAGCTACGAGCAGTACTTC. The variable domain in full, with the rest retrieved from reference TRBV9 and TRBJ2-7, is DSGVTQTPKHLITATGQRVTLRCSPRSGDLSVYWYQQSLDQGLQFLIQYYNGEERAKGNILERFSAQQFPDLHSELNLSSLELGDSALYFCASSVEASGSYEQYFGPGTRLTVT.

This clonotype was counted at least ten times. The chain employs TRBV6-2 or TRBV6-3 and TRBJ1-1; D is possibly TRBD1 (6 bases). This CDR3 is 14 amino acids long. Trimming left V 7 bases short and J 4 bases short, with 16 bases between. Germline CDR1 is MNHEY and CDR2 is SVGEGT. As DNA, the CDR3 is TGTGCCAGCACCGTAACAGGGAGCTTCACTGAAGCTTTCTTT. Protein product: CASTVTGSFTEAFF.

This chain connects TRBV29-1 to TRBJ1-4, with D maybe TRBD1 (5 bases). The V gene's germline CDR1 is SQVTM and CDR2 ANQGSEA. The CDR3 covers 12 residues. V shed 7 bases and J shed 8 bases, with 14 bases lying between them. CDR3 region: CSGGESAEKLFF. In DNA, the CDR3 is TGCAGCGGGGGGGAGTCAGCGGAAAAACTGTTTTTT. Drawing the rest from reference TRBV29-1 and TRBJ1-4, the complete variable domain is SAVISQKPSRDICQRGTSLTIQCQVDSQVTMMFWYRQQPGQSLTLIATANQGSEATYESGFVIDKFPISRPNLTFSTLTVSNMSPEDSSIYLCSGGESAEKLFFGSGTQLSVL.

In its sample, this clonotype was seen many times. V is TRBV7-3 and J is TRBJ2-5; weak D call: TRBD2 (5 bases). This CDR3 is 16 amino acids long. The V gene lost 0 bases and the J gene lost 4 bases, with 15 bases spanning the gap. Looked up from germline, CDR1 is SGHTA and CDR2 is FQGTGA. The CDR3 is CASSLTGRGSGETQYF. The CDR3 nucleotides are TGTGCCAGCAGCTTAACTGGGCGAGGGTCTGGAGAGACCCAGTACTTC.

Ten or more counts support this clonotype. The chain joins TRBV29-1 to TRBJ2-1, with D perhaps assigned TRBD1 or TRBD2 (6 bases each). Trimming took off 4 bases at V and 5 bases at J, with 15 bases between the two ends. From germline, CDR1 is SQVTM and CDR2 ANQGSEA. This CDR3 comprises 14 residues. CDR3 DNA: TGCAGCGTTGGGGTAGGGGGGACAAACAATGAGCAGTTCTTC. The encoded protein is CSVGVGGTNNEQFF.

This clonotype was counted between two and nine times. The CDR3 sequence is CASSFTGASKMNTEAFF. CDR3 DNA sequence: TGTGCCAGCAGCTTCACTGGGGCAAGCAAAATGAACACTGAAGCTTTCTTT. The rearrangement joins TRBV5-6 to TRBJ1-1; D is possibly TRBD1 (5 bases). From germline, CDR1 is SGHDT and CDR2 YYEEEE. The CDR3 covers 17 residues. V was shortened by 2 bases and J by 0 bases, with 17 bases between the two germline ends.

At least ten counts were recorded for this clonotype. This chain connects TRBV20-1 to TRBJ1-2, with 10 bases aligning to TRBD1. V lost 0 bases to trimming and J lost 6 bases; unmatched junction nucleotides: 7. The length of the CDR3 is 15 residues. Germline assignment: CDR1 DFQATT and CDR2 SNEGSKA (reference sequence). DNA of the CDR3: TGCAGTGCTAGAGATTCTTCAGGGACAGGGGATGGCTACACCTTC. Its translation: CSARDSSGTGDGYTF.